Sequencing of this T cell receptor beta chain was carried out in a study of blood T cell repertoires in COVID-19. In the study overall: Samples of COVID-19 (acute and convalescent) were obtained from the United States, Italy and Spain.

Assay used: immunoSEQ multiplex PCR; TCRdb lists only in-frame clones, some missing. The profile covers about 170,000 clones, with around four fifths appearing a single time and roughly 7.7% taken by the ten largest. J gave up 4 bases and V 0 bases, and 1 base lay outside the gene matches. CDR1 and CDR2 from the germline V gene are SGDLS and YYNGEE. This CDR3 contains 15 residues. This chain uses TRBV9 with TRBJ2-3; 11 bases line up with TRBD1. Input material: peripheral blood. The TCR sequence derives from a man aged 35 to 55 who had recovered from COVID-19. The CDR3 DNA follows: TGTGCCAGCAGCGTAGAGGGACAGGGGGCAGATACGCAGTATTTT. This gives the protein CASSVEGQGADTQYF. The entire variable domain, with the rest obtained from reference TRBV9 and TRBJ2-3, is as follows: DSGVTQTPKHLITATGQRVTLRCSPRSGDLSVYWYQQSLDQGLQFLIQYYNGEERAKGNILERFSAQQFPDLHSELNLSSLELGDSALYFCASSVEGQGADTQYFGPGTRLTVL.